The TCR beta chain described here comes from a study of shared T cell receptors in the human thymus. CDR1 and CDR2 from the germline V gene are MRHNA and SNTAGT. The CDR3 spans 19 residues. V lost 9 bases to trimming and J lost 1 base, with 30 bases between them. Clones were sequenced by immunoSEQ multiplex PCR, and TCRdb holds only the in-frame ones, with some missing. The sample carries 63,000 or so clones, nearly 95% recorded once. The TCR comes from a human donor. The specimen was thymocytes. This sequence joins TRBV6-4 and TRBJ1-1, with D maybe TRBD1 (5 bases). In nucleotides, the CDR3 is TGTGCCAGAGGGGCAGGGTTCTGCCAAACTTTTCAGAAGAACACTGAAGCTTTCTTT. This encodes CARGAGFCQTFQKNTEAFF.